The 19 T cell receptor beta chains reported below all come from one sample, sequenced in a study of PD-1 blockade in classical Hodgkin lymphoma. Some clones are missing from TCRdb's copy, which holds only in-frame ones; the method was immunoSEQ multiplex PCR. This table holds about 41,000 clones, around 69% found once. Described time point: cycle 4 day 1 (C4D1), after 6 weeks of nivolumab. There was relapse after autologous stem cell transplantation in every patient, and there was variation in brentuximab vedotin exposure. Material: peripheral blood mononuclear cells (PBMCs), obtained before the fourth cycle of nivolumab. The receptors derive from a human donor with classical Hodgkin lymphoma.

The chain joins TRBV27 to TRBJ2-7, with 10 bases aligning to TRBD1. This CDR3 is built from 15 residues. In germline, CDR1 is MNHEY, CDR2 SMNVEV (reference sequence). Trimming took 0 bases from V and 2 from J; bases not matched to a gene: 1. CDR3 DNA: TGTGCCAGCAGTTTATCCGGGACAGGGGCCTACGAGCAGTACTTC. Its translation: CASSLSGTGAYEQYF.

The chain joins TRBV7-8 to TRBJ2-3, with D perhaps TRBD1 or TRBD2 (6 bases each). V was cut by 2 bases and J by 3 bases, with 15 bases left in between. CDR3 size: 16 residues. Per the germline V gene, CDR1 is SGHVS and CDR2 is FQNEAQ. The CDR3 nucleotides read TGTGCCAGCAGCTTATCGGGGGCTGGGGTAACAGATACGCAGTATTTT. It specifies CASSLSGAGVTDTQYF.

This sequence joins TRBV5-5 and TRBJ1-2, with 7 positions matching TRBD1. The CDR3 consists of 14 residues. The V gene end was trimmed by 1 base and the J gene end by 3 bases; junction bases not matched to a gene: 3. The germline gives CDR1 SGHKS, CDR2 YYEKEE (reference sequence). The CDR3 DNA sequence: TGTGCCAGCAGCTTGAAGACAGGGTACTATGGCTACACCTTC. This gives the protein CASSLKTGYYGYTF.

This rearrangement joins TRBV10-3 to TRBJ2-7; 9 bases map to TRBD1. Trimming cost V 10 bases and J 7 bases; bases outside gene matches: 14. The V gene's germline CDR1 is ENHRY and CDR2 SYGVKD. The CDR3 has 14 residues. The CDR3 is CASTLLQGAREQYF. CDR3 nucleotide sequence: TGTGCCAGCACACTCTTACAGGGGGCGAGGGAGCAGTACTTC.

This clone was found a few times. J is TRBJ2-1 and V is TRBV27; the D call may be TRBD1 or TRBD2 (5 bases each). Germline CDR1 is MNHEY and CDR2 is SMNVEV (reference sequence). Trimming took 6 bases from V and 4 from J, leaving 10 bases between them. The CDR3 has 13 amino acids. DNA for the CDR3: TGTGCCAGCAGCCCTGGGGGATACAATGAGCAGTTCTTC. This sequence encodes CASSPGGYNEQFF.

This chain links TRBV7-2 with TRBJ2-2; TRBD2 matches 15 bases. The CDR3 loop spans 18 amino acids. In germline, CDR1 is SGHTA, CDR2 FQGNSA. The V gene end was trimmed by 5 bases and the J gene end by 7 bases; junction bases not matched to a gene: 11. CDR3 coding DNA: TGTGCCAGCAGCCCCCGCCGGACTAGCGGGGGGGCTGGCGGGGAGCTGTTTTTT. The encoded protein is CASSPRRTSGGAGGELFF.

The gene calls are TRBV10-3 and TRBJ2-3; D may match TRBD1 or TRBD2 (5 bases each). CDR1 and CDR2 (germline): ENHRY, SYGVKD. Deletions cut 8 bases from V and 0 bases from J, with 9 bases between. The CDR3 has 13 residues. The CDR3 is CAIGTDSTDTQYF. The CDR3 DNA sequence: TGTGCCATCGGGACGGATAGCACAGATACGCAGTATTTT.

The chain links TRBV7-6 to TRBJ2-7; tentative D call: TRBD1 (5 bases). The CDR3 length is 16 residues. Germline assignment: CDR1 SGHVS and CDR2 FNYEAQ. V was cut by 5 bases and J by 2 bases, with 19 bases left in between. In nucleotides, the CDR3 is TGTGCCAGCAGCCCAATGACGTCAGGGTCCACCTACGAGCAGTACTTC. Translated, it gives CASSPMTSGSTYEQYF.

This chain joins TRBV5-1 and TRBJ2-5; D tentatively reads TRBD1 or TRBD2 (5 bases each). CDR1 is SGHRS and CDR2 is YFSETQ in the germline V gene. V lost 4 bases and J 2 bases, leaving 15 bases between the germline ends. The CDR3 runs 15 residues. In DNA form, the CDR3 reads TGCGCCAGCAGCAAAGGGACGGCTGAGCAAGAGACCCAGTACTTC. Translating it yields CASSKGTAEQETQYF.

The gene calls are TRBV6-5 and TRBJ2-1; D is perhaps TRBD2 (5 bases). In germline, CDR1 is MNHEY, CDR2 SVGAGI. The CDR3 extends over 15 amino acids. V was trimmed by 5 bases and J by 0 bases, leaving 11 bases between them. CDR3 sequence (DNA): TGTGCCAGCAGTCCGGACTTCTCCTCCTACAATGAGCAGTTCTTC. Translation: CASSPDFSSYNEQFF.

This chain uses TRBV9 with TRBJ1-3; 7 bases map to TRBD1. The CDR3 is 15 residues long. Per germline, CDR1 SGDLS and CDR2 YYNGEE. V was pared by 3 bases and J by 0 bases, with 3 bases of the junction left unmatched. CDR3 sequence reads: CASSATGISGNTIYF. The CDR3 nucleotides are TGTGCCAGCAGCGCGACAGGGATCTCTGGAAACACCATATATTTT. Full variable domain (missing parts from reference TRBV9 and TRBJ1-3): DSGVTQTPKHLITATGQRVTLRCSPRSGDLSVYWYQQSLDQGLQFLIQYYNGEERAKGNILERFSAQQFPDLHSELNLSSLELGDSALYFCASSATGISGNTIYFGEGSWLTVV.

This chain joins TRBV7-9 and TRBJ1-1, with D hard to call. The germline CDR1 and CDR2 sequences are SEHNR and FQNEAQ (reference sequence). The CDR3 covers 13 residues. Between the trimmed V and J ends, which lost 6 bases and 4 bases, there was a span of 12 bases. Here the CDR3 DNA reads TGTGCCAGCAGACCGGACGGGTTCACTGAAGCTTTCTTT. This codes for CASRPDGFTEAFF.

The V call is TRBV28, the J call TRBJ1-3; 7 nucleotides align to TRBD1. Germline loops: CDR1 MDHEN, CDR2 SYDVKM. The V and J ends lost 6 bases and 0 bases, in that order; junction bases with no gene match: 11. This CDR3 is built from 17 residues. The CDR3 DNA reads as TGTGCCAGCAGACTCTGGGGGGGGGACAGCTCTGGAAACACCATATATTTT. Translation gives CASRLWGGDSSGNTIYF.

The genes are TRBV27 and TRBJ1-5; 8 bases fit TRBD1. CDR3 length: 16 amino acids. Germline V lookup: CDR1 MNHEY, CDR2 SMNVEV (reference sequence). Losses at the gene ends were 6 bases for V and 0 bases for J; bases not matched to a gene: 7. Here the CDR3 reads CASRSPTGDSNQPQHF. CDR3 in DNA: TGTGCCAGCAGGAGCCCGACAGGGGATAGCAATCAGCCCCAGCATTTT.

The chain has TRBV11-2 and TRBJ2-7; D could derive from TRBD1 or TRBD2 (5 bases each). Germline V gene data show CDR1 as SGHAT and CDR2 as FQNNGV. CDR3 length equals 15 residues. V was clipped by 3 bases and J by 6 bases, with 18 bases between them. Written as DNA, the CDR3 is TGTGCCAGCAGCTTGGCGGTTGGTCTTGGGGGCGAGCAGTACTTC. It codes for CASSLAVGLGGEQYF.

This chain links TRBV28 with TRBJ1-3; D remains unclear. Trimming cost V 6 bases and J 6 bases, with 3 bases left between them. The CDR3 spans 10 residues. The V gene's germline CDR1 is MDHEN and CDR2 SYDVKM. CDR3 loop: CASRKNTIYF. The CDR3 bases are TGTGCCAGCAGGAAAAACACCATATATTTT.

This chain joins TRBV7-8 and TRBJ2-5; 8 positions match TRBD2. The germline V gene has CDR1 SGHVS and CDR2 FQNEAQ. With 3 bases clipped from V and 12 bases from J, the junction kept 9 bases outside the gene matches. The CDR3 spans 13 residues. CDR3 amino acids: CASSLGPGGAKYF. In DNA, the CDR3 is TGTGCCAGCAGCTTGGGTCCCGGGGGGGCCAAGTACTTC.

By share, this clone ranks as medium-sized. The V call is TRBV27, the J call TRBJ2-3; 10 bases are shared with TRBD1. CDR1 is MNHEY, CDR2 SMNVEV, per germline (reference sequence). The CDR3 extends over 14 amino acids. The J segment lost 7 bases and the V segment lost 7 bases, leaving 8 bases of the junction unmatched. CDR3 nucleotide sequence: TGTGCCAGCACCAGGACAGGGGGTGATCATACGCAGTATTTT. As protein: CASTRTGGDHTQYF.

V is TRBV7-9 and J is TRBJ2-6, with 7 bases aligning to TRBD1. The CDR3 loop spans 17 amino acids. CDR1 and CDR2 (germline): SEHNR, FQNEAQ (reference sequence). J was trimmed by 0 bases and V by 3 bases; bases with no gene match: 5. The CDR3 nucleotides read TGTGCCAGCAGCTTTCTGGGACAGAGCTCTGGGGCCAACGTCCTGACTTTC. This encodes CASSFLGQSSGANVLTF.